The entry that follows covers one T cell receptor (beta chain) sequence. The data derive from a study of blood T cell repertoires in COVID-19. Study at large: Samples came from the United States, Italy and Spain, spanning acute and convalescent COVID-19. PBMCs, B-cell-depleted T cells, or T cells provided the cDNA or gDNA that made up the material.

Germline V gives CDR1 SGDLS, CDR2 YYNGEE. V dropped 0 bases and J dropped 7; count of bases not matched to a gene: 3. CDR3 length: 16 residues. Patients of the Seattle cohort, enrolled during active infection, were followed longitudinally. Original processing methods: Estimated nucleated cell counts came from reference gene primer amplification. Profiling relied on immunoSEQ multiplex PCR, and the TCRdb table lists in-frame clones only, not all of them. The V and J calls and clone size are taken from that table; D and trimming were inferred from the DNA. The sample lists fewer than 300,000 clones; about nine tenths were seen once.

The sequenced sample consisted of peripheral blood. J is TRBJ2-1 and V is TRBV9; TRBD2 aligns across 14 bases. This TCR was recovered from a person aged 18-35 years with COVID-19, enrolled during active disease. The CDR3 spells CASSVGGTSGSNEQFF. The CDR3 DNA reads TGTGCCAGCAGCGTAGGGGGGACTAGCGGGAGTAATGAGCAGTTCTTC.